This entry lists 28 T cell receptor beta chains sequenced from one sample in a study of tumor-infiltrating lymphocytes in oesophageal squamous cell carcinoma (dated by TCRdb to about 2016). Library generation was performed with PCR. The reads were generated on an Illumina HiSeq 2000. The raw public data were reprocessed by TCRdb itself: fastp quality trimming at Q25, MiXCR clonotype calling, in-frame beta chains only. For every CDR3 protein sequence, its rows merge into one entry that carries the most common genes and DNA. Across this sample there are over 20,000 distinct CDR3 sequences, with more than 30% seen only once. The ten biggest clones cover 30% to 45% of the sample. The sample comprised esophageal tumor tissue. All receptors come from a male donor with esophageal squamous cell carcinoma.

V usage is TRBV28 and J usage is TRBJ2-1; perhaps TRBD1 as D (5 bases). The J call may be in error: the DNA end matches TRBJ2-5 better. In germline, CDR1 is MDHEN, CDR2 SYDVKM. The CDR3 has 15 amino acids. CDR3 loop: CASRGRSARSETQYF. The CDR3 DNA reads as TGTGCCAGCAGGGGGCGCTCGGCTAGGAGCGAGACCCAGTACTTC.

This clonotype is medium-sized in the sample. J is TRBJ2-1 and V is TRBV6-1; maybe TRBD2 (6 bases). This CDR3 region has 13 residues. Per germline, CDR1 MNHNS and CDR2 SASEGT. V gave up 6 bases and J gave up 4 bases, with 10 bases separating them. The CDR3 DNA reads TGTGCCAGCAGGCGGGGTGGATACAATGAGCAGTTCTTC. This translates into CASRRGGYNEQFF.

The chain has TRBV6-8 and TRBJ2-7; 11 bases are a match to TRBD2. The CDR3 runs to 14 residues. Trimming at V came to 6 bases and at J to 3 bases, leaving 4 bases not matched to a gene. Per germline, CDR1 MNHGY and CDR2 SAAAGT. The chain's CDR3 is CASRATSGGYEQYF. CDR3 nucleotide sequence: TGTGCCAGCAGAGCAACTAGCGGGGGCTACGAGCAGTACTTC.

On this clonotype: This likely comes from a read error, as the CDR3 has no conserved phenylalanine or tryptophan at its end. Because the CDR3's place on the DNA is in doubt, the DNA is left out and the CDR3 is given as listed by TCRdb. The chain joins TRBV7-9 to TRBJ2-6; TRBD2, the table's D call, was not compared with the DNA. Per the germline V gene, CDR1 is SEHNR and CDR2 is FQNEAQ (reference sequence). Inclusive of both ends, the CDR3 amounts to 16 amino acids. The CDR3 protein is CASSEGVIGETQYFGP.

By sample fraction, this clonotype is medium-sized (0.01 to 0.1%). The rearrangement joins TRBV7-9 to TRBJ2-7; D ambiguous. CDR1 and CDR2 (germline): SEHNR, FQNEAQ (reference sequence). The CDR3 runs to 12 residues. V was shortened by 3 bases and J by 0 bases, with 3 bases between the two germline ends. The CDR3 region has the DNA TGTGCCAGCAGCTTCTTCTCCTACGAGCAGTACTTC. Protein product: CASSFFSYEQYF.

The J gene is TRBJ2-5, the V gene TRBV7-9; 9 positions match TRBD2. The J call may be faulty, since TRBJ2-1 better matches the DNA end. Germline V lookup: CDR1 SEHNR, CDR2 FQNEAQ (reference sequence). The CDR3 covers 16 residues. CDR3 bases: TGTGCCAGCAGCTTATTTTCGCTAGCGGGAATCAATGAGCAGTTCTTC. It translates to CASSLFSLAGINEQFF.

In this sample, this clonotype turned up many times. The chain uses TRBV4-2 and TRBJ2-1; D is undetermined. This CDR3 has 16 amino acids. Germline assignment: CDR1 LGHNA and CDR2 YNFKEQ. V gave up 4 bases and J gave up 0 bases, with 13 bases separating them. The CDR3 nucleotides read TGTGCCAGCAGCCTCACCGGACGCCGCTCCTACAATGAGCAGTTCTTC. Its translation: CASSLTGRRSYNEQFF.

Only a few counts were recorded for this clonotype. CDR3 sequence (DNA): TGTGCCAGCCGGGGGACCAGCACAGATACGCAGTATTTT. It codes for CASRGTSTDTQYF. This chain uses TRBV2 with TRBJ2-3; a possible D gene is TRBD2 (6 bases). Trimming shortened V by 8 bases and J by 0 bases, and 9 bases separated the two germline ends. This CDR3 contains 13 residues. Looked up from germline, CDR1 is SNHLY and CDR2 is FYNNEI.

In its sample, this clonotype was seen many times. The J gene is TRBJ2-5, the V gene TRBV5-6; 9 bases map to TRBD2. The V and J ends lost 4 bases and 4 bases, in that order; junction bases with no gene match: 2. The CDR3 has 13 amino acids. The germline gives CDR1 SGHDT, CDR2 YYEEEE. CDR3: CASSRGGVETQYF. CDR3 in DNA: TGTGCCAGCAGCCGCGGGGGGGTAGAGACCCAGTACTTC.

This clonotype was found a few times. The conserved final phenylalanine or tryptophan is absent from the CDR3, which likely points to a read error. The DNA is left out, because the CDR3 cannot be placed on it with certainty; the CDR3 is given as TCRdb lists it. The CDR3 protein is CASSYQGGDWYNSPLHFGN. The rearrangement uses TRBV6-6 and TRBJ2-1; no check of the table's D call, TRBD1, against the DNA was made. CDR1 and CDR2 (germline): MNHNY, SVGAGI (reference sequence). The CDR3 is 19 amino acids long, termini counted.

This clonotype was counted ten times or more. The CDR3 DNA follows: TGTGCCAGCAGCTTGGTCTTTGAAGTCCGGCAGTACTTC. Translating it yields CASSLVFEVRQYF. This rearrangement joins TRBV5-5 to TRBJ2-7, with D unclear. The germline V gene has CDR1 SGHKS and CDR2 YYEKEE (reference sequence). V was cut by 0 bases and J by 9 bases, with 13 bases left in between. The CDR3 loop spans 13 amino acids. The full variable domain, completed using reference TRBV5-5 and TRBJ2-7, is DAGVTQSPTHLIKTRGQQVTLRCSPISGHKSVSWYQQVLGQGPQFIFQYYEKEERGRGNFPDRFSARQFPNYSSELNVNALLLGDSALYLCASSLVFEVRQYFGPGTRLTVT.

The CDR3 is CASSSTSGGTDTQYF. The CDR3 DNA reads as TGTGCCAGCAGCTCGACTAGCGGGGGCACAGATACGCAGTATTTT. The V and J genes are TRBV7-3 and TRBJ2-3; 11 bases agree with TRBD2. Germline V CDR1 and CDR2: SGHTA, FQGTGA. The CDR3 has 15 amino acids. Trimming cost V 4 bases and J 1 base; bases outside gene matches: 1.

This clonotype has a single count. The CDR3 loop reads CASSDRGPGETQYF. In nucleotides, the CDR3 is TGTGCCAGCAGCGACAGGGGGCCGGGGGAGACCCAGTACTTC. V is TRBV7-3 and J is TRBJ2-7, with 10 bases identical to TRBD1. TRBJ2-5 explains the end of the DNA better; the J call may be wrong. Germline CDR1 is SGHTA and CDR2 is FQGTGA. CDR3 size: 14 residues.

The chain uses TRBV7-8 and TRBJ1-4; 7 nucleotides line up with TRBD1. V lost 1 base to trimming and J lost 6 bases; unmatched junction nucleotides: 5. CDR1 is SGHVS and CDR2 is FQNEAQ in the germline V gene. The CDR3 is made up of 15 amino acids. As DNA, the CDR3 is TGTGCCAGCAGCTTAGGGACAGGCTTATATGAAAAACTGTTTTTT. Translation: CASSLGTGLYEKLFF.

This clonotype was counted many times. The CDR3 sequence is CASSLTALGREGYEQFF. Here the CDR3 DNA reads TGTGCCAGCAGCTTAACCGCCCTAGGGCGGGAGGGGTATGAGCAGTTCTTC. V is TRBV7-3 and J is TRBJ2-1, with TRBD2 matching over 9 bases. V lost 0 bases to trimming and J lost 8 bases; unmatched junction nucleotides: 11. CDR3 length equals 17 residues. CDR1 and CDR2 from the germline V gene are SGHTA and FQGTGA.

In its sample, this clonotype was seen many times. This chain joins TRBV6-6 and TRBJ1-5; D remains unclear. Germline values: CDR1 MNHNY, CDR2 SVGAGI (reference sequence). V dropped 2 bases and J dropped 7 bases, with 15 bases sitting between them. The CDR3 covers 15 residues. The DNA for the CDR3 is TGTGCCAGCAGTTACGACCGGGAGCCTAGCCAGCCCCAGCATTTT. This translates into CASSYDREPSQPQHF.

Concerning this clonotype itself: A much larger clone differs from this one at a single base, so this may be a read error. V gene TRBV19 combines with J gene TRBJ2-7, with TRBD2 identical over 8 bases. The length of the CDR3 is 17 residues. CDR1 is LNHDA and CDR2 is SQIVND in the germline V gene (reference sequence). V lost 6 bases and J lost 7; bases outside the gene matches: 20. In nucleotides, the CDR3 is TGTGCCAGTAGCCTCCGGGGGGGCCCGCGGGGTTACAATGAGCAGTACTTC. It encodes CASSLRGGPRGYNEQYF.

This clonotype was seen once. The chain joins TRBV20-1 to TRBJ2-7, with TRBD2 identical over 7 bases. Germline trimming cut 8 bases from V and 7 bases from J; bases unmatched to any gene: 23. The CDR3 runs to 16 residues. Per the germline V gene, CDR1 is DFQATT and CDR2 is SNEGSKA (reference sequence). In DNA, the CDR3 is TGCAGTTCTCCCCCCCTGGGATACTGGGAGGGCAATGAGCAGTACTTC. It yields the protein CSSPPLGYWEGNEQYF.

The chain combines TRBV28 with TRBJ2-5; the D is unclear. The DNA end is more similar to TRBJ2-1, so the J call may be wrong. The CDR3 has 11 residues. In germline, CDR1 is MDHEN, CDR2 SYDVKM. Here the CDR3 reads CASSLGSEQFF. The CDR3 DNA sequence: TGTGCCAGCAGTTTAGGGTCTGAGCAGTTCTTC.

This clonotype was seen a few times. This chain connects TRBV20-1 to TRBJ2-5; perhaps TRBD2 as D (5 bases). Germline V gene sequence: CDR1 DFQATT, CDR2 SNEGSKA (reference sequence). The CDR3 is made up of 14 amino acids. V was clipped by 0 bases and J by 11 bases, with 19 bases between them. CDR3 in DNA: TGCAGTGCTAGAGAGCCCGGACTGCACAATGAGCAGTACTTC. Translating gives CSAREPGLHNEQYF.

CDR3 coding DNA: TGTGCCAGCAGCACCCATCTCTCCCAGGGAGAGACCCAGTACTTC. Translated: CASSTHLSQGETQYF. This chain links TRBV7-2 with TRBJ2-4, with TRBD1 as a possible D gene (5 bases). TRBJ2-5 matches the DNA end more closely, so the J call is doubtful. Germline V gene sequence: CDR1 SGHTA, CDR2 FQGNSA. The CDR3 contains 15 residues.

This clonotype is deemed medium-sized. The chain uses TRBV6-1 and TRBJ2-1; the D is unclear. Germline assignment: CDR1 MNHNS and CDR2 SASEGT. The germline V and J ends were trimmed by 4 bases and 0 bases, with 13 bases remaining between them. This CDR3 is built from 16 residues. The chain's CDR3 is CASSVFQRSSYNEQFF. Written as DNA, the CDR3 is TGTGCCAGCAGTGTCTTCCAACGGAGCTCCTACAATGAGCAGTTCTTC.

This CDR3 is CASSLGLGRDDGYTF. The CDR3 DNA reads as TGTGCCAGCAGCTTAGGTCTCGGCCGTGACGATGGCTACACCTTC. The gene calls are TRBV7-6 and TRBJ2-4; D unclear. The J call may be faulty, since TRBJ1-2 better matches the DNA end. CDR3 length equals 15 residues. In germline, CDR1 is SGHVS, CDR2 FNYEAQ.

There are many counts of this clonotype. The rearrangement joins TRBV24-1 to TRBJ2-1, with D perhaps TRBD2 (5 bases). With 3 bases removed from V and 4 bases from J, the gap between germline ends came to 6 bases. The CDR3 is 13 residues long. The germline CDR1 and CDR2 sequences are KGHDR and SFDVKD. The CDR3 sequence: CATSDERYNEQFF. The CDR3 DNA sequence: TGTGCCACCAGTGATGAGCGGTACAATGAGCAGTTCTTC.

This clonotype was seen repeatedly, ten times or more. A much bigger clone sits one base away, suggesting this may be a read error. The V gene is TRBV6-1, the J gene TRBJ2-7, with unresolved D. CDR1 is MNHNS, CDR2 SASEGT, per germline. This CDR3 contains 13 residues. With 6 bases removed from V and 7 bases from J, the gap between germline ends came to 16 bases. DNA of the CDR3: TGTGCCAGCAGAATCGGACGTTTCAATGAGCAGTACTTC. Residues: CASRIGRFNEQYF.

This clonotype was detected many times. The gene calls are TRBV5-5 and TRBJ1-3, with D tentatively TRBD1 (5 bases). The CDR3 has 13 amino acids. Trimming shortened V by 2 bases and J by 4 bases, and 7 bases separated the two germline ends. Germline loops: CDR1 SGHKS, CDR2 YYEKEE (reference sequence). The chain's CDR3 is CASSLNRGNTIYF. In nucleotides, the CDR3 is TGTGCCAGCAGCTTAAACAGGGGAAACACCATATATTTT.

The gene calls are TRBV11-2 and TRBJ2-4; 7 bases agree with TRBD2. The last part of the DNA fits TRBJ2-7 better; the J call may be wrong. CDR1 SGHAT and CDR2 FQNNGV come from the germline V gene. The CDR3 spans 14 residues. The CDR3 region has the DNA TGTGCCAGCAGCTTAGGGGGGGGTTTAGGCGAGCAGTACTTC. Its translation: CASSLGGGLGEQYF.

This clonotype was observed at least ten times. A read error may explain this, as a much larger clone is one base away. The V and J genes are TRBV14 and TRBJ2-1; 13 bases fit TRBD2. The J call may not be correct, given that the DNA end is closer to TRBJ2-7. This CDR3 comprises 20 residues. Germline-derived CDR1 and CDR2 are SGHDN and FVKESK. The CDR3 region has the DNA TGTGCCAGCAGCCCCTTCTCACTAGCGGGAGGGCCCCGATCCTACAATGAGCAGTACTTC. This codes for CASSPFSLAGGPRSYNEQYF.